Here is one T cell receptor beta chain with its context. Its antigen is undetermined. V was cut by 1 base and J by 9 bases, with 10 bases left in between. This CDR3 is built from 12 residues. CDR1 MDHEN and CDR2 SYDVKM come from the germline V gene. This sample stems from a study of PD-1 blockade in classical Hodgkin lymphoma. General study findings and limits: CD4+ TCR diversity rose significantly by C4D1, and CD8+ TCR diversity did not. Patients with a complete response exhibited baseline diversity comparable to newly diagnosed patients.

Every one of the patients relapsed after autologous stem cell transplantation (brentuximab vedotin exposure was variable). Best responses fell into complete response, partial response or progressive disease. The assay was immunoSEQ multiplex PCR, and TCRdb's table has in-frame clones only and misses some. The data contain approximately 44,000 clones, approximately 64% of them singletons. V usage is TRBV28 and J usage is TRBJ2-7; D remains unclear. The TCR sequence derives from a human donor with classical Hodgkin lymphoma. Sequencing used peripheral blood mononuclear cells (PBMCs), obtained at baseline. The CDR3 sequence: CASSLSPPAQYF. CDR3 DNA: TGTGCCAGCAGTTTATCCCCGCCGGCGCAGTACTTC.